Listed here are 25 T cell receptor beta chains from one sample, sequenced in a study of shared clonotypes between healthy human individuals. The data were produced by immunoSEQ multiplex PCR, yet TCRdb's version contains in-frame clones alone and is incomplete. The top ten clones hold around 1.5% of a sample with some 1 million clones, about 76% of them seen once. Sequencing used memory CD4+ T cells sorted from blood. Subset described: CD45RA-negative fraction. The receptors originated from a man between 18 and 35 years old in good health.

The rearrangement uses TRBV29-1 and TRBJ2-6, with a weak D call TRBD2 (7 bases). Germline CDR1 and CDR2: SQVTM and ANQGSEA. Between the trimmed V and J ends, which lost 7 bases and 0 bases, there was a span of 13 bases. The CDR3 has 15 residues. CDR3 bases: TGCAGCGCCCGGGGGGCGGGCTCTGGGGCCAACGTCCTGACTTTC. This sequence encodes CSARGAGSGANVLTF.

At least ten counts were recorded for this clone. This chain connects TRBV5-6 to TRBJ2-1, with TRBD1 matching 8 bases. V lost 0 bases, J lost 8 bases, and 10 bases stayed unmatched. Per the germline V gene, CDR1 is SGHDT and CDR2 is YYEEEE. This CDR3 comprises 16 residues. For the CDR3, the DNA is TGTGCCAGCAGCTTGGCCGGGACAGGTCTAAGCGATGAGCAGTTCTTC. Translation: CASSLAGTGLSDEQFF.

The chain is built from TRBV9 and TRBJ1-6; D not resolved. The CDR3 has 13 residues. V was pared by 0 bases and J by 8 bases, with 6 bases between. Germline V CDR1 and CDR2: SGDLS, YYNGEE. CDR3 coding DNA: TGTGCCAGCAGCGTAGGAAAGGATTCACCCCTCCACTTT. Its protein is CASSVGKDSPLHF.

The chain combines TRBV7-6 with TRBJ2-1; D not resolved. The CDR3 loop spans 11 amino acids. V dropped 5 bases and J dropped 9 bases, with 8 bases sitting between them. Germline-derived CDR1 and CDR2 are SGHVS and FNYEAQ. DNA of the CDR3: TGTGCCAGCAGCAAAGGATTTGAGCAGTTCTTC. This codes for CASSKGFEQFF.

The chain uses TRBV29-1 and TRBJ1-1, with D possibly being TRBD1 (5 bases). This CDR3 comprises 12 residues. Between the trimmed V and J ends, which lost 6 bases and 6 bases, there was a span of 14 bases. Germline CDR1 SQVTM, CDR2 ANQGSEA. CDR3 loop: CSVLPQGPEAFF. The DNA for the CDR3 is TGCAGCGTACTCCCCCAGGGCCCTGAAGCTTTCTTT. Filled out from reference TRBV29-1 and TRBJ1-1, the complete variable domain reads SAVISQKPSRDICQRGTSLTIQCQVDSQVTMMFWYRQQPGQSLTLIATANQGSEATYESGFVIDKFPISRPNLTFSTLTVSNMSPEDSSIYLCSVLPQGPEAFFGQGTRLTVV.

The CDR3 is CASSPGGSNSPLHF. CDR3 sequence (DNA): TGTGCCAGTAGTCCAGGGGGCAGTAATTCACCCCTCCACTTT. The V gene is TRBV19, the J gene TRBJ1-6; 8 nucleotides agree with TRBD1. The CDR3 spans 14 residues. With V trimmed by 5 bases and J by 6 bases, 3 bases remained unmatched. Germline V lookup: CDR1 LNHDA, CDR2 SQIVND (reference sequence).

Turning to this clone: Mismatch with germline at one junction end may stem from a read error. The chain couples TRBV7-7 to TRBJ2-5; D tentatively fits TRBD1 or TRBD2 (5 bases each). Germline V CDR1 and CDR2: SSHAT, FNYEAQ (reference sequence). There are 14 residues in the CDR3. The CDR3 sequence: CASSLGTRQETQYF. The CDR3 DNA sequence: TGTGCTAGCAGCTTAGGGACCCGACAAGAGACCCAGTACTTC.

This rearrangement joins TRBV10-1 to TRBJ2-2; D remains ambiguous. Germline values: CDR1 WNHNN, CDR2 SYGVQD (reference sequence). The CDR3 contains 12 residues. V was pared by 7 bases and J by 6 bases, with 9 bases between. CDR3 sequence reads: CASKGLSGELFF. CDR3 coding DNA: TGCGCCAGCAAGGGCCTCTCCGGGGAGCTGTTTTTT.

The rearrangement joins TRBV10-3 to TRBJ2-7, with D possibly matching TRBD1 (7 bases). V shed 4 bases and J shed 5 bases, with 18 bases lying between them. The CDR3 runs 15 residues. Germline V gene lookup returns CDR1 ENHRY and CDR2 SYGVKD. The CDR3 loop is CAISGGAGGFDEQYF. CDR3 DNA sequence: TGTGCCATCAGTGGCGGGGCAGGGGGATTCGACGAGCAGTACTTC.

This clone was observed at least ten times. This chain links TRBV9 with TRBJ1-1; D gene uncertain. V gave up 1 base and J gave up 7 bases, with 14 bases separating them. Germline CDR1 reads SGDLS; CDR2 reads YYNGEE. The CDR3 loop spans 14 amino acids. The CDR3 protein is CASSVSASPLEAFF. In nucleotides, the CDR3 is TGTGCCAGCAGCGTATCTGCGAGCCCGCTTGAAGCTTTCTTT.

The V and J genes are TRBV18 and TRBJ2-3; D remains unclear. Germline CDR1 reads KGHSH; CDR2 reads LQKENI. Trimming took 5 bases from V and 2 from J, leaving 5 bases between them. This CDR3 spans 12 amino acids. This chain's CDR3 is CASSGVTDTQYF. The CDR3 DNA sequence: TGTGCCAGCTCAGGGGTCACAGATACGCAGTATTTT.

The chain has TRBV19 and TRBJ2-1, with TRBD2 matching over 10 bases. CDR1 is LNHDA, CDR2 SQIVND, per germline (reference sequence). Trimming removed 2 bases from V and 6 bases from J; junction bases left unmatched: 10. The length of the CDR3 is 17 residues. CDR3 in DNA: TGTGCCAGTAGTATACCCCTTCCTAGCGGGAGAGGCAATGAGCAGTTCTTC. This encodes CASSIPLPSGRGNEQFF.

V and J are TRBV7-6 and TRBJ2-5, with D unresolved. Germline lookup yields CDR1 SGHVS and CDR2 FNYEAQ. This CDR3 contains 12 residues. V was shortened by 0 bases and J by 4 bases, with 3 bases between the two germline ends. The CDR3 sequence: CASSLATETQYF. The DNA of the CDR3 is TGTGCCAGCAGCTTAGCCACAGAGACCCAGTACTTC.

J is TRBJ1-5 and V is TRBV30; D gene ambiguous. Germline CDR1 is GTSNPN and CDR2 is SVGIG (reference sequence). V was clipped by 0 bases and J by 4 bases, with 7 bases between them. This CDR3 has 13 amino acids. Written as DNA, the CDR3 is TGTGCCTGGAGTGTATTAGATAATCAGCCCCAGCATTTT. Translation: CAWSVLDNQPQHF.

Concerning this clone itself: Other DNA sequences in this sample translate to the same CDR3. The gene calls are TRBV7-2 and TRBJ1-3; 7 nucleotides match TRBD1. Germline V gene data show CDR1 as SGHTA and CDR2 as FQGNSA. The CDR3 is 15 amino acids. The J segment lost 2 bases and the V segment lost 0 bases, leaving 1 base of the junction unmatched. CDR3 residues: CASSLATGAGNTIYF. CDR3 in DNA: TGTGCCAGCAGCTTAGCTACAGGGGCTGGAAACACCATATATTTT.

Details on this clone: The same CDR3 is also encoded by other DNA sequences in this sample. The genes are TRBV27 and TRBJ2-7; D uncertain. CDR3 length: 13 amino acids. Per germline, CDR1 MNHEY and CDR2 SMNVEV (reference sequence). Between the trimmed V and J ends, which lost 3 bases and 3 bases, there was a span of 9 bases. The CDR3 here is CASSLSRSYEQYF. CDR3 in DNA: TGTGCCAGCAGTTTGTCTAGGAGCTACGAGCAGTACTTC.

This rearrangement joins TRBV5-1 to TRBJ2-2; 8 bases agree with TRBD1. Losses at the gene ends were 3 bases for V and 6 bases for J; bases not matched to a gene: 7. The germline gives CDR1 SGHRS, CDR2 YFSETQ. The CDR3 has 15 residues. CDR3 nucleotide sequence: TGCGCCAGCAGCTATGGACAGGGTATGGCCGGGGAGCTGTTTTTT. Protein product: CASSYGQGMAGELFF.

The chain recombines TRBV7-9 with TRBJ1-4; D might be TRBD1 (6 bases). CDR3 length: 16 amino acids. CDR1 SEHNR and CDR2 FQNEAQ come from the germline V gene (reference sequence). The ends were cut back, 5 bases at V and 1 base at J, with 14 bases in the middle. The CDR3 sequence: CASSGGRGRTNEKLFF. The CDR3, as DNA: TGTGCCAGCAGCGGTGGCAGGGGAAGAACTAATGAAAAACTGTTTTTT. The full variable domain, in which reference TRBV7-9 and TRBJ1-4 provide the parts outside the CDR3, is DTGVSQNPRHKITKRGQNVTFRCDPISEHNRLYWYRQTLGQGPEFLTYFQNEAQLEKSRLLSDRFSAERPKGSFSTLEIQRTEQGDSAMYLCASSGGRGRTNEKLFFGSGTQLSVL.

The V call is TRBV28, the J call TRBJ1-2; D ambiguous. The germline V and J ends were trimmed by 7 bases and 7 bases, with 19 bases remaining between them. The germline V gene encodes CDR1 MDHEN and CDR2 SYDVKM. This CDR3 has 14 amino acids. In DNA, the CDR3 is TGTGCCAGCACCACCGTGCCTACCAGGCTTGGCTACACCTTC. It encodes CASTTVPTRLGYTF.

The rearrangement uses TRBV30 and TRBJ1-5; D possibly corresponds to TRBD1 (5 bases). There are 16 residues in the CDR3. Germline V gives CDR1 GTSNPN, CDR2 SVGIG (reference sequence). The V end was cut by 2 bases, the J end by 2 bases, with 16 bases between. The CDR3 coding sequence is TGTGCCTGGAGTTCCCCGGGGAGGGGTCGCAATCAGCCCCAGCATTTT. It specifies CAWSSPGRGRNQPQHF. Together with reference TRBV30 and TRBJ1-5, the CDR3 gives the full variable domain: SQTIHQWPATLVQPVGSPLSLECTVEGTSNPNLYWYRQAAGRGLQLLFYSVGIGQISSEVPQNLSASRPQDRQFILSSKKLLLSDSGFYLCAWSSPGRGRNQPQHFGDGTRLSIL.

The chain carries TRBV18 and TRBJ2-1; no firm D call. The germline gives CDR1 KGHSH, CDR2 LQKENI. CDR3 length: 15 residues. Trimming removed 3 bases at V and 5 bases at J, with 14 bases between. The CDR3 DNA is TGTGCCAGCTCACCTTCTCAGTTTGATGACAATGAGCAGTTCTTC. Translated, it gives CASSPSQFDDNEQFF.

The V and J genes are TRBV5-1 and TRBJ2-1; the D gene is possibly TRBD1 (6 bases). The length of the CDR3 is 13 residues. Trimming took off 4 bases at V and 12 bases at J, with 17 bases between the two ends. Germline CDR1 and CDR2: SGHRS and YFSETQ. The CDR3 region is CASSNRAEDRQFF. The CDR3 DNA is TGCGCCAGCAGCAACAGGGCAGAGGATAGGCAGTTCTTC.

The chain couples TRBV4-1 to TRBJ2-1; 15 bases are a match to TRBD2. Germline-derived CDR1 and CDR2 are MGHRA and YSYEKL. V shed 1 base and J 7 bases; nucleotides not matched to a gene: 2. This CDR3 is built from 16 residues. The CDR3 spells CASSQAGTSGRNEQFF. Written as DNA, the CDR3 is TGCGCCAGCAGCCAAGCCGGGACTAGCGGGAGGAATGAGCAGTTCTTC.

This chain connects TRBV5-1 to TRBJ2-5; 14 bases match TRBD2. Trimming at V came to 3 bases and at J to 1 base, leaving 8 bases not matched to a gene. The germline gives CDR1 SGHRS, CDR2 YFSETQ. The CDR3 totals 18 residues. CDR3 in amino acids: CASSSGLAGGPFQETQYF. CDR3 nucleotide sequence: TGCGCCAGCAGCTCCGGACTAGCGGGGGGCCCCTTCCAAGAGACCCAGTACTTC.

This clone was detected ten times or more. The chain employs TRBV5-4 and TRBJ2-7; TRBD1 is a possible D gene (5 bases). V was pared by 2 bases and J by 2 bases, with 11 bases between. The CDR3 extends over 14 amino acids. Germline CDR1 SGHNT, CDR2 YYREEE (reference sequence). The CDR3 spells CASSFDAGTYEQYF. CDR3 sequence (DNA): TGTGCCAGCAGCTTCGACGCAGGGACCTACGAGCAGTACTTC. Looking up the rest from reference TRBV5-4 and TRBJ2-7 gives the full variable domain: ETGVTQSPTHLIKTRGQQVTLRCSSQSGHNTVSWYQQALGQGPQFIFQYYREEENGRGNFPPRFSGLQFPNYSSELNVNALELDDSALYLCASSFDAGTYEQYFGPGTRLTVT.